These T cell receptor beta chains were read from a single sample in a study of cytomegalovirus exposure and HLA in healthy donors. Sequenced by immunoSEQ multiplex PCR; TCRdb stores in-frame clones only, minus some. The table shows over 95,000 clones, with 77% occurring only once. Material for sequencing was PBMCs. These receptors all come from a man aged 35 to 55 in good health and CMV-seropositive. The CDR3 runs from the conserved cysteine through the conserved F or W. D genes are given only for firm matches. Size is stated for part of the rows, as once, few or many counts, or as a class when the clone is expanded.

len	j_gene	v_gene	d_gene	abundance	CDR3aa	CDR3nt
14	TRBJ2-7	TRBV6-5	NA	NA	CASRTRGPSYEQYF	TGTGCCAGCAGAACCAGGGGACCGTCCTACGAGCAGTACTTC
15	TRBJ2-5	TRBV4-3	TRBD2	few	CASRVASGGEETQYF	TGCGCCAGCAGGGTGGCTAGCGGGGGGGAAGAGACCCAGTACTTC
13	TRBJ2-7	TRBV6-1	NA	NA	CASSEQDSYEQYF	TGTGCCAGCAGTGAACAGGACTCCTACGAGCAGTACTTC
12	TRBJ1-1	TRBV5-1	NA	NA	CASSLAGYEAFF	TGCGCCAGCAGCTTGGCCGGGTATGAAGCTTTCTTT
15	TRBJ2-1	TRBV19	TRBD1	few	CASSNARDRYNEQFF	TGTGCCAGTAGTAACGCTCGGGACAGATACAATGAGCAGTTCTTC
15	TRBJ1-4	TRBV5-4	NA	NA	CASSLAMGEGEKLFF	TGTGCCAGCAGCTTGGCCATGGGGGAGGGTGAAAAACTGTTTTTT
15	TRBJ1-5	TRBV15	NA	NA	CATSKGLNSNQPQHF	TGTGCCACCAGCAAGGGACTTAATAGCAATCAGCCCCAGCATTTT
14	TRBJ2-5	TRBV6-1	TRBD1	few	CASSVGQNQETQYF	TGTGCCAGCAGTGTGGGACAGAACCAAGAGACCCAGTACTTC
13	TRBJ2-2	TRBV11-3	NA	NA	CASSLGSESELFF	TGTGCCAGCAGCTTAGGATCTGAGTCGGAGCTGTTTTTT
14	TRBJ1-4	TRBV7-9	NA	NA	CASSVPRPGEKLFF	TGTGCCAGCAGCGTACCAAGGCCAGGGGAAAAACTGTTTTTT
17	TRBJ2-1	TRBV28	TRBD1	NA	CASTLPTSWDRESEQFF	TGTGCCAGCACCCTTCCGACCAGTTGGGACAGGGAGAGTGAGCAGTTCTTC
15	TRBJ1-5	TRBV7-2	TRBD1	NA	CASSWDRGVNQPQHF	TGTGCCAGCAGCTGGGACAGGGGCGTCAATCAGCCCCAGCATTTT
14	TRBJ1-1	TRBV11-2	TRBD1	once	CASSFRDRNTEAFF	TGTGCCAGCAGCTTCCGGGACAGGAACACTGAAGCTTTCTTT
16	TRBJ2-5	TRBV7-2	TRBD2	NA	CASSYTVGGGEETQYF	TGTGCCAGCAGCTACACGGTTGGGGGGGGAGAGGAGACCCAGTACTTC
14	TRBJ1-1	TRBV19	NA	NA	CASSIEQLNTEAFF	TGTGCCAGTAGTATTGAACAGTTGAACACTGAAGCTTTCTTT
20	TRBJ2-6	TRBV7-2	NA	NA	CASSLAGSSLEISGANGLTF	TGTGCCAGCAGCTTAGCTGGCAGTTCGCTCGAGATCTCTGGGGCCAACGGCCTGACTTTC
15	TRBJ1-6	TRBV7-2	NA	few	CASSSWVGANSPLHF	TGTGCCAGCAGCTCGTGGGTGGGGGCCAATTCACCCCTCCACTTT
18	TRBJ2-5	TRBV4-1	TRBD2	NA	CASSQRLAGGPLGGTQYF	TGCGCCAGCAGCCAAAGACTAGCGGGGGGCCCCCTGGGTGGGACCCAGTACTTC
15	TRBJ1-1	TRBV4-3	NA	NA	CASSPFPGVNTEAFF	TGCGCCAGCAGCCCCTTCCCCGGGGTAAACACTGAAGCTTTCTTT
14	TRBJ1-3	TRBV2	NA	NA	CASSEGTPGNTIYF	TGTGCCAGCAGTGAGGGGACACCTGGAAACACCATATATTTT
14	TRBJ2-7	TRBV4-2	NA	NA	CASSQGRDTYEQYF	TGTGCCAGCAGCCAAGGTAGGGACACCTACGAGCAGTACTTC
10	TRBJ2-7	TRBV28	NA	NA	CASSHYEQYF	TGTGCCAGCAGTCACTACGAGCAGTACTTC
15	TRBJ2-3	TRBV6-5	TRBD2	NA	CASSRAGGPSDTQYF	TGTGCCAGCAGTAGAGCGGGGGGGCCCTCAGATACGCAGTATTTT
15	TRBJ2-7	TRBV18	NA	NA	CASSPEGLSSYEQYF	TGTGCCAGCTCACCAGAGGGCTTAAGCTCCTACGAGCAGTACTTC
18	TRBJ2-3	TRBV5-8	TRBD2	NA	CASSREQTSGGWRDTQYF	TGTGCCAGCAGCCGAGAACAAACTAGCGGGGGGTGGCGAGATACGCAGTATTTT
15	TRBJ2-1	TRBV6-4	TRBD2	NA	CASSDSAGSYNEQFF	TGTGCCAGCAGTGACTCAGCGGGGTCCTACAATGAGCAGTTCTTC
14	TRBJ2-5	TRBV18	TRBD2	NA	CASSPSGGQETQYF	TGTGCCAGCTCCCCCAGCGGGGGGCAGGAGACCCAGTACTTC
11	TRBJ2-5	TRBV6-5	NA	NA	CASSYTETQYF	TGTGCCAGCAGTTACACTGAGACCCAGTACTTC
13	TRBJ2-7	TRBV5-1	NA	NA	CASTTGIGYEQYF	TGCGCCAGCACCACAGGGATTGGCTACGAGCAGTACTTC
15	TRBJ2-2	TRBV11-3	TRBD1	NA	CASGEGGVGTGELFF	TGTGCCAGCGGCGAAGGGGGCGTTGGCACCGGGGAGCTGTTTTTT
17	TRBJ2-2	TRBV2	TRBD1	NA	CASSGTETMGNTGELFF	TGTGCCAGCAGCGGGACAGAAACTATGGGGAACACCGGGGAGCTGTTTTTT
16	TRBJ1-4	TRBV6-6	TRBD1	NA	CASSPGQGTTNEKLFF	TGTGCCAGCAGTCCGGGACAGGGAACAACTAATGAAAAACTGTTTTTT
15	TRBJ1-2	TRBV5-4	TRBD1	NA	CASSLGQGGGYGYTF	TGTGCCAGCAGCTTGGGGCAGGGGGGCGGCTATGGCTACACCTTC
19	TRBJ2-1	TRBV28	TRBD2	few	CASSWAGGTRGGLINEQFF	TGTGCCAGCAGTTGGGCGGGCGGAACACGGGGGGGCCTGATCAATGAGCAGTTCTTC
15	TRBJ1-1	TRBV6-1	TRBD1	NA	CASSEEGQGWTEAFF	TGTGCCAGCAGCGAAGAGGGACAGGGCTGGACTGAAGCTTTCTTT
12	TRBJ2-7	TRBV7-8	NA	few	CASSPDSHEQYF	TGTGCCAGCAGCCCGGACAGTCACGAGCAGTACTTC
14	TRBJ2-3	TRBV5-1	NA	NA	CASSLSGESDTQYF	TGCGCCAGCAGCTTGTCAGGGGAATCAGATACGCAGTATTTT
16	TRBJ1-4	TRBV9	NA	NA	CASSVVGAVGPEKLFF	TGTGCCAGCAGCGTAGTGGGGGCAGTGGGGCCCGAAAAACTGTTTTTT
12	TRBJ1-1	TRBV10-3	NA	NA	CAIKGDGTEAFF	TGTGCCATCAAAGGGGATGGCACTGAAGCTTTCTTT
15	TRBJ1-5	TRBV2	TRBD1	NA	CASSMDRTSNQPQHF	TGTGCCAGCAGTATGGACAGGACAAGCAATCAGCCCCAGCATTTT
16	TRBJ2-1	TRBV7-6	NA	NA	CASSLDRHYSYNEQFF	TGTGCCAGCAGCTTAGACAGGCACTACTCCTACAATGAGCAGTTCTTC